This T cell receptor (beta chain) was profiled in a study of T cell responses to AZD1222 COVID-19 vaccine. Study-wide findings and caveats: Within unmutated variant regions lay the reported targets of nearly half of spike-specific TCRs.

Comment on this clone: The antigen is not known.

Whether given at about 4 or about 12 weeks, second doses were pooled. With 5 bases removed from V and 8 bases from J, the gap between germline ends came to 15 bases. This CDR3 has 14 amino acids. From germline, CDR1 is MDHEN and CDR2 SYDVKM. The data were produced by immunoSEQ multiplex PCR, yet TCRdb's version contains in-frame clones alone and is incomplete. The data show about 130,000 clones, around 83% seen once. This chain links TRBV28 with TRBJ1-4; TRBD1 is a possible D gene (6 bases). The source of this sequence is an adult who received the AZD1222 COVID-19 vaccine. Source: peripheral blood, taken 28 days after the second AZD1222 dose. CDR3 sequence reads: CASSPVPGDEKLFF. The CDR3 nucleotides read TGTGCCAGCAGTCCGGTGCCAGGGGACGAAAAACTGTTTTTT. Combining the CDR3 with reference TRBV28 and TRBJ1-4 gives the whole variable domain DVKVTQSSRYLVKRTGEKVFLECVQDMDHENMFWYRQDPGLGLRLIYFSYDVKMKEKGDIPEGYSVSREKKERFSLILESASTNQTSMYLCASSPVPGDEKLFFGSGTQLSVL.